The rows below give T cell receptor beta chains drawn from one sample of a study. TCRdb independently ran MiXCR on the RT-PCR reads; one entry per CDR3 protein. The top ten hold roughly 3.6% of the sample, which has more than 600,000 distinct CDR3 sequences, around 14% seen once. The specimen was memory CD4+ T cells from blood. The source is a female donor in good health, serving as a healthy control. CDR3s include the opening cysteine and the closing phenylalanine or tryptophan. Each record gives: D gene, clone size, V gene, J gene, CDR3 DNA, CDR3 protein. D genes are given only for firm matches. Size values are once, few and many counts, or a class for expanded clones, and some rows have none.

TRBD1	few	TRBV7-9	TRBJ1-1	TGTGCCAGCAGCTTATTTACAGGGGAAACTGAAGCTTTCTTT	CASSLFTGETEAFF
TRBD1	few	TRBV27	TRBJ2-3	TGTGCCAGCAGTTTATCTCGCGGGACAGGAAGCACAGATACGCAGTATTTT	CASSLSRGTGSTDTQYF
.	few	TRBV12-3/TRBV12-4	TRBJ1-2	TGTGCCAGCAGTGAGAGTGACGGAAACTATGGCTACACCTTC	CASSESDGNYGYTF
.	.	TRBV5-1	TRBJ1-3	TGCGCCAGCAGCGGGGGACCAACGGTGGGGAACACCATATATTTT	CASSGGPTVGNTIYF
.	.	TRBV7-6	TRBJ2-5	TGTGCCAGCAGCCCACGTCTTGGCCAAGAGGAGACCCAGTACTTC	CASSPRLGQEETQYF
TRBD1	.	TRBV5-1	TRBJ1-6	TGCGCCAGTAGCTCTAGACAGGGGCGTAATTCACCCCTCCACTTT	CASSSRQGRNSPLHF
.	.	TRBV7-2	TRBJ1-4	TGTGCCAGCAGCCCCAACAGGGTTGCTAATGAAAAACTGTTTTTT	CASSPNRVANEKLFF
.	few	TRBV12-3/TRBV12-4	TRBJ1-4	TGTGCCAGCAGTTTACAAACAGGCCTTAATGAAAAACTGTTTTTT	CASSLQTGLNEKLFF
.	few	TRBV6-1	TRBJ1-1	TGTGCCAGCTCCCTATTCCATGGGGACACTGAAGCTTTCTTT	CASSLFHGDTEAFF
TRBD2	many	TRBV6-5	TRBJ2-2	TGTGCCAGCCGACTAGCGGGGGACACCGGGGAGCTGTTTTTT	CASRLAGDTGELFF
.	few	TRBV7-6	TRBJ2-7	TGTGCCAGCAGCTTAGGAATTGGTACAGGATACTACGAGCAGTACTTC	CASSLGIGTGYYEQYF
TRBD1	.	TRBV7-6	TRBJ1-2	TGTGCCAGCAGCGCCCACCCGGGACAGAACTATGGCTACACCTTC	CASSAHPGQNYGYTF
TRBD1	.	TRBV20-1	TRBJ2-1	TGCAGTGCTAGGGGGACAGGGGGCAGGCAGTTCTTC	CSARGTGGRQFF
TRBD1	.	TRBV7-9	TRBJ1-3	TGTGCCAGCAGCGCGACCCAGGGGGGACTGGAAACACCATATATATTT	CASSATQGGLETPYIF
.	.	TRBV20-1	TRBJ1-1	TGCAGTGCTAGTAAGGAGAACACTGAAGCTTTCTTT	CSASKENTEAFF
TRBD2	many	TRBV9	TRBJ2-1	TGTGCCAGCAGCGTAGCCCCGGGGGGGGGTAGCGGGGGCTACAATGAGCAGTTCTTC	CASSVAPGGGSGGYNEQFF
.	.	TRBV12-3/TRBV12-4	TRBJ1-2	TGTGCCAGCAGCAACCCTCACAGGACCTCCTATGGCTACACCTTC	CASSNPHRTSYGYTF
.	many	TRBV7-2	TRBJ2-7	TGTGCCAGCAGCCTACCGTCGTCCTACGAGCAGTACTTC	CASSLPSSYEQYF
.	.	TRBV20-1	TRBJ1-2	TGCAGTGCTAGGGCCTACCGGGACTCCGGCTATGGCTACACCTTC	CSARAYRDSGYGYTF
.	few	TRBV10-3	TRBJ2-5	TGTGCCATCAGTGACGGGGTCTGGGAGACCCAGTACTTC	CAISDGVWETQYF
TRBD1	few	TRBV12-3/TRBV12-4	TRBJ1-2	TGTGCCAGCAGTTTAGGATGGACAGGGGGGAGAACCTTC	CASSLGWTGGRTF
TRBD1	many	TRBV29-1	TRBJ1-1	TGCAGCGGCACGACAGGGGGTCCCACTGAAGCTTTCTTT	CSGTTGGPTEAFF
.	few	TRBV7-2	TRBJ2-5	TGTGCCAGCAGCTTAGCAGCCGCTAGAGGGCAAGAGACCCAGTACTTC	CASSLAAARGQETQYF
TRBD1	.	TRBV7-2	TRBJ2-3	TGTGCCAGCAGCAAGACAGGGGTGGGCACAGATACGCAGTATTTT	CASSKTGVGTDTQYF
.	few	TRBV7-2	TRBJ2-2	TGTGCCAGCAGCTCGGAGGGCACAGGGACCGGGGAGCTGTTTTTT	CASSSEGTGTGELFF
TRBD1	.	TRBV9	TRBJ2-3	TGTGCCAGCAGCCCCAGACAGGGGGGCGTACCAGATACGCAGTATTTT	CASSPRQGGVPDTQYF
.	few	TRBV12-3/TRBV12-4	TRBJ2-6	TGTGCCAGCAGTCCCGGGGCCAACGTCCTGACTTTC	CASSPGANVLTF
.	few	TRBV20-1	TRBJ1-2	TGCAGTGCCGATGCCGGCTTTTCTAACTATGGCTACACCTTC	CSADAGFSNYGYTF